One and the same sample provided the 17 T cell receptor beta chains below, sequenced in a study of T cells in Graves' hyperthyroidism and ophthalmopathy. The TCR beta CDR3 regions underwent amplification using RNA transcripts as the source. A set of HTBI primers served as the primers for a first-round RT-PCR of the TCR CDR3. One entry per CDR3 protein, called by TCRdb with MiXCR from the multiplex PCR reads. Here the sample spans under 400,000 distinct CDR3 sequences, 18% being singletons. The sequenced sample was blood. These receptor sequences come from a woman aged 45-60 years with Graves' hyperthyroidism.

This clonotype was counted only a few times. V gene TRBV6-1 combines with J gene TRBJ1-6; 7 positions agree with TRBD1. The V gene end was trimmed by 0 bases and the J gene end by 9 bases; junction bases not matched to a gene: 11. Germline V gives CDR1 MNHNS, CDR2 SASEGT. The CDR3 length is 17 residues. The DNA of the CDR3 is TGTGCCAGCAGTGAAGCGCTTCGGGCAGGGGGGGTTTCACCCCTCCACTTT. Protein: CASSEALRAGGVSPLHF.

This clonotype showed up many times. The genes are TRBV18 and TRBJ2-1; D ambiguous. The CDR3 length is 13 residues. V lost 5 bases and J lost 8, with 13 bases in between. Germline V gives CDR1 KGHSH, CDR2 LQKENI. This CDR3 reads CASSGQLHDEQFF. CDR3 bases: TGTGCCAGCTCAGGCCAGCTTCACGATGAGCAGTTCTTC.

This clonotype showed up just once. This chain connects TRBV6-1 to TRBJ2-2; 8 bases fit TRBD2. Looked up from germline, CDR1 is MNHNS and CDR2 is SASEGT. V shed 6 bases, J shed 4 bases, and the junction held 7 bases outside the gene matches. The length of the CDR3 is 15 residues. The CDR3 sequence is CASSLSLAGTGELFF. In nucleotides, the CDR3 is TGTGCCAGCAGCCTGTCGCTAGCGGGCACCGGGGAGCTGTTTTTT.

CDR3 in DNA: TGCAGCGTTGTGGGGGCCAGCAAAACAGGCACCTACGAGCAGTACGTC. This sequence encodes CSVVGASKTGTYEQYV. The chain carries TRBV29-1 and TRBJ2-7, with D possibly TRBD1 on 6 matching bases. V was shortened by 4 bases and J by 2 bases, with 21 bases between the two germline ends. The germline V gene encodes CDR1 SQVTM and CDR2 ANQGSEA. The CDR3 extends over 16 amino acids.

The rearrangement uses TRBV7-2 and TRBJ2-5, with D unresolved. Trimming left V 1 base short and J 0 bases short, with 6 bases between. Germline CDR1 reads SGHTA; CDR2 reads FQGNSA. The CDR3 is 14 residues long. The CDR3 reads CASSLVFHQETQYF. In DNA form, the CDR3 reads TGTGCCAGCAGCTTAGTTTTTCACCAAGAGACCCAGTACTTC.

This clonotype showed up just a few times. The rearrangement links TRBV20-1 to TRBJ2-3; 8 bases align to TRBD2. Germline V gives CDR1 DFQATT, CDR2 SNEGSKA (reference sequence). Trimming removed 3 bases from V and 2 bases from J; junction bases left unmatched: 4. The CDR3 consists of 14 residues. CDR3 coding DNA: TGCAGTGCTAGTACTAGCGGATACACAGATACGCAGTATTTT. Translated: CSASTSGYTDTQYF.

This clonotype appeared a few times. V usage is TRBV20-1 and J usage is TRBJ2-5; the D gene is possibly TRBD2 (6 bases). V lost 6 bases, J lost 4 bases, and 18 bases lay in between. From germline, CDR1 is DFQATT and CDR2 SNEGSKA (reference sequence). The CDR3 has 14 amino acids. CDR3 sequence reads: CSAPSGGGAETQYF. CDR3 nucleotides: TGCAGTGCCCCCAGTGGGGGAGGTGCAGAGACCCAGTACTTC.

This clonotype was found many times. This chain connects TRBV20-1 to TRBJ2-3; D call uncertain. V lost 4 bases and J lost 3, with 11 bases in between. In germline, CDR1 is DFQATT, CDR2 SNEGSKA (reference sequence). This CDR3 region has 13 residues. The CDR3 nucleotides are TGCAGTGCTACTCGGGCACGTACAGATACGCAGTATTTT. This translates into CSATRARTDTQYF.

This clonotype has ten or more counts. This sequence joins TRBV30 and TRBJ2-3; D not certain. The germline V gene has CDR1 GTSNPN and CDR2 SVGIG (reference sequence). The CDR3 has 13 amino acids. V was clipped by 0 bases and J by 1 base, with 5 bases between them. Here the CDR3 DNA reads TGTGCCTGGAGTGTAGGCCGCACAGATACGCAGTATTTT. It yields the protein CAWSVGRTDTQYF.

V is TRBV19 and J is TRBJ2-2; 8 bases align to TRBD2. The V segment lost 7 bases and the J segment 7 bases; nucleotides outside the gene matches: 14. CDR1 and CDR2 (germline): LNHDA, SQIVND (reference sequence). This CDR3 is built from 16 residues. The CDR3 DNA reads as TGTGCCAGTACCGAACCTGTCGGGAGGGGCGTCGGGGAGCTGTTTTTT. Its translation is CASTEPVGRGVGELFF.

The sample holds a few counts of this clonotype. CDR3 amino acids: CASSPLSQDEQYF. The DNA for the CDR3 is TGTGCCAGCTCACCCTTAAGCCAGGATGAGCAGTACTTC. The gene calls are TRBV18 and TRBJ2-1; D unresolved. The J call may be faulty, since TRBJ2-7 better matches the DNA end. The CDR3 spans 13 residues. The germline V gene has CDR1 KGHSH and CDR2 LQKENI.

The table lists this clonotype with a few counts. The chain is built from TRBV10-3 and TRBJ2-5, with 9 bases aligning to TRBD2. The CDR3 length is 16 residues. J lost 1 base, V lost 1 base, and 4 bases had no gene match. CDR1 and CDR2 from the germline V gene are ENHRY and SYGVKD. DNA of the CDR3: TGTGCCATCAGTGAGTGGCGGGGGGGTCCCCAAGAGACCCAGTACTTC. This codes for CAISEWRGGPQETQYF.

The chain joins TRBV7-9 to TRBJ2-5; D may be TRBD1 (6 bases). Trimming stripped 7 bases from V and 5 bases from J, with 11 bases between. The CDR3 runs 12 residues. The germline V gene has CDR1 SEHNR and CDR2 FQNEAQ (reference sequence). The CDR3: CASTTGTETQYF. DNA of the CDR3: TGTGCCAGCACCACAGGGACGGAGACCCAGTACTTC.

This clonotype was seen only once. The chain couples TRBV30 to TRBJ1-4, with TRBD1 identical over 7 bases. CDR3 length: 15 amino acids. Trimming cost V 1 base and J 7 bases; bases outside gene matches: 9. CDR1 is GTSNPN and CDR2 is SVGIG in the germline V gene (reference sequence). The CDR3 sequence is CAWSDSGTVFEKLFF. CDR3 DNA: TGTGCCTGGAGTGATTCCGGGACAGTGTTTGAAAAACTGTTTTTT.

This clonotype was seen a few times. The chain has TRBV12-3 or TRBV12-4 and TRBJ2-7; tentative D call: TRBD1 (5 bases). The CDR3 runs 14 residues. Trimming stripped 1 base from V and 1 base from J, with 8 bases between. The CDR3 spells CASSLDRTSYEQYF. CDR3 DNA sequence: TGTGCCAGCAGTTTAGACAGGACGTCCTACGAGCAGTACTTC.

This clonotype was detected ten times or more. The J gene is TRBJ1-1, the V gene TRBV3-1; D gene ambiguous. This CDR3 is built from 12 residues. The germline V and J ends were trimmed by 3 bases and 1 base, with 3 bases remaining between them. Germline CDR1 LGHDT, CDR2 YNNKEL (reference sequence). The CDR3: CASSHENTEAFF. CDR3 nucleotide sequence: TGTGCCAGCAGCCATGAGAACACTGAAGCTTTCTTT.

This clonotype has ten or more counts. This sequence joins TRBV28 and TRBJ2-7; D may correspond to TRBD1 or TRBD2 (6 bases each). V was clipped by 5 bases and J by 3 bases, with 14 bases between them. The CDR3 consists of 14 residues. CDR1 is MDHEN, CDR2 SYDVKM, per germline. CDR3 sequence (DNA): TGTGCCAGCAGTCCCGGGGGCAGCTACTACGAGCAGTACTTC. This encodes CASSPGGSYYEQYF.